Sequencing of this T cell receptor beta chain was carried out in a study of blood T cell repertoires in COVID-19. Study-wide background: The origin of the acute and convalescent COVID-19 samples was the United States, Italy and Spain. Nucleic acid was either cDNA or gDNA, and it came from T cells, B-cell-depleted T cells, or PBMCs.

The J segment lost 0 bases and the V segment lost 0 bases, leaving 5 bases of the junction unmatched. Per germline, CDR1 LGHNA and CDR2 YSLEER. The CDR3 is 19 residues long. Per the study methods: Using reference gene primer amplification, nucleated cell counts were estimated. Here immunoSEQ multiplex PCR was the method, and the copy in TCRdb shows in-frame clones only, minus some. The V and J calls and the clone size are those of that table, but D and trimming were determined from the DNA. The table lists 70,000 to 100,000 clones, roughly 82% of them singletons. The clonotype was recovered from a man aged 50-59 years with active or convalescent COVID-19. The chain couples TRBV4-3 to TRBJ2-2, with TRBD2 matching over 12 bases. Sequencing was carried out using peripheral blood. The CDR3 DNA sequence: TGCGCCAGCAGCCAAGATCGACTAGCGGGGGCCTCGAACACCGGGGAGCTGTTTTTT. Protein product: CASSQDRLAGASNTGELFF.